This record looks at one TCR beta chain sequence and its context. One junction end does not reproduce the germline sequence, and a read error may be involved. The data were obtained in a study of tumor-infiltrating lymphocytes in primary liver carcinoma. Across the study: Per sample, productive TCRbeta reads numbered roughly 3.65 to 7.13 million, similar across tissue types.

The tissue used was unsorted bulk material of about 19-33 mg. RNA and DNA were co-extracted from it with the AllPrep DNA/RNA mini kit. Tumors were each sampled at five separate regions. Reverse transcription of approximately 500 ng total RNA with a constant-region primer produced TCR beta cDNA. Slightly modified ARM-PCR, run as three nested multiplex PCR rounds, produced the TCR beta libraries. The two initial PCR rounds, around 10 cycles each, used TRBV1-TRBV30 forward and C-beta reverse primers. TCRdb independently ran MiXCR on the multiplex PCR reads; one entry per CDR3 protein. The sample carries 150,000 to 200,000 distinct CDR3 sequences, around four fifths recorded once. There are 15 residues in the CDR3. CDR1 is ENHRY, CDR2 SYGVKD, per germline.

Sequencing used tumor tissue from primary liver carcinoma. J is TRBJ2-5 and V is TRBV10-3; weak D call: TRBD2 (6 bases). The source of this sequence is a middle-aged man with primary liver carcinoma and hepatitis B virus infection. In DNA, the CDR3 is TGTGCCATCAGTGTCCGGGAGAAGGGGATGGAGACACAGTACTTC. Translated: CAISVREKGMETQYF.